The rows below give T cell receptor beta chains drawn from one sample of a study of blood T cell repertoires in COVID-19. The repertoire was sequenced with immunoSEQ multiplex PCR; TCRdb's copy has only in-frame clones and lacks some. The table includes tens of thousands of clones, about four fifths detected once. Sequencing was carried out using peripheral blood. The receptors come from a human donor in a cohort sampled during active COVID-19. CDR3s leave out the opening cysteine and the closing phenylalanine or tryptophan. The order of the fields is V gene, CDR3 length, J gene, CDR3 protein.

V gene: TRBV2; CDR3 length: 14; J gene: TRBJ1-1; CDR3 protein: ASSEPLNRGVTEAF
V gene: TRBV3-1/TRBV3-2; CDR3 length: 12; J gene: TRBJ1-2; CDR3 protein: ASSNTGGREGYT
V gene: TRBV2; CDR3 length: 11; J gene: TRBJ2-2; CDR3 protein: ASSVGAPGELF
V gene: TRBV7-6; CDR3 length: 15; J gene: TRBJ1-2; CDR3 protein: ASSLNFLSRGVGGYT
V gene: TRBV6-5; CDR3 length: 12; J gene: TRBJ1-2; CDR3 protein: ASRTGTGVGGYT
V gene: TRBV9; CDR3 length: 12; J gene: TRBJ1-6; CDR3 protein: ASSRTPSGSPLH
V gene: TRBV3-1/TRBV3-2; CDR3 length: 11; J gene: TRBJ2-2; CDR3 protein: ASSLLSAGELF
V gene: TRBV19; CDR3 length: 16; J gene: TRBJ1-5; CDR3 protein: ASRVGQGARRGEKPQH
V gene: TRBV5-1; CDR3 length: 12; J gene: TRBJ1-6; CDR3 protein: ASSFGQVGSPLH
V gene: TRBV6-2/TRBV6-3; CDR3 length: 13; J gene: TRBJ2-2; CDR3 protein: ASSLVAGYTGELF
V gene: TRBV18; CDR3 length: 10; J gene: TRBJ2-7; CDR3 protein: ASSLQRDEQY
V gene: TRBV5-4; CDR3 length: 14; J gene: TRBJ2-2; CDR3 protein: ASSLSLARNTGELF
V gene: TRBV12-2; CDR3 length: 17; J gene: TRBJ2-2; CDR3 protein: ASRLARPSGGQNTGELF
V gene: TRBV11-2; CDR3 length: 15; J gene: TRBJ2-1; CDR3 protein: ASSLGGWKLLGNEQF
V gene: TRBV5-1; CDR3 length: 13; J gene: TRBJ2-5; CDR3 protein: ASSWWGQGSETQY
V gene: TRBV6-6; CDR3 length: 12; J gene: TRBJ1-2; CDR3 protein: ASSYLQGGDGYT
V gene: TRBV7-3; CDR3 length: 14; J gene: TRBJ2-1; CDR3 protein: ASSLNGWGDDNEQF
V gene: TRBV19; CDR3 length: 13; J gene: TRBJ1-4; CDR3 protein: ASSVLGQGIEKLF
V gene: TRBV28; CDR3 length: 14; J gene: TRBJ2-5; CDR3 protein: ASSALTGGSQETQY
V gene: TRBV5-1; CDR3 length: 13; J gene: TRBJ1-2; CDR3 protein: ASSLMAGGLDGYT
V gene: TRBV4-3; CDR3 length: 13; J gene: TRBJ2-7; CDR3 protein: ASSQEIAGGYEQY
V gene: TRBV5-1; CDR3 length: 12; J gene: TRBJ2-1; CDR3 protein: ASSPSGAYNEQF
V gene: TRBV7-2; CDR3 length: 11; J gene: TRBJ1-2; CDR3 protein: ASSLKQTYGYT
V gene: TRBV4-1; CDR3 length: 13; J gene: TRBJ1-4; CDR3 protein: ASSQGEGANEKLF
V gene: TRBV7-2; CDR3 length: 12; J gene: TRBJ2-7; CDR3 protein: ASSLTSGGYEQY
V gene: TRBV5-6; CDR3 length: 13; J gene: TRBJ1-4; CDR3 protein: ASSSPGQGTEKLF